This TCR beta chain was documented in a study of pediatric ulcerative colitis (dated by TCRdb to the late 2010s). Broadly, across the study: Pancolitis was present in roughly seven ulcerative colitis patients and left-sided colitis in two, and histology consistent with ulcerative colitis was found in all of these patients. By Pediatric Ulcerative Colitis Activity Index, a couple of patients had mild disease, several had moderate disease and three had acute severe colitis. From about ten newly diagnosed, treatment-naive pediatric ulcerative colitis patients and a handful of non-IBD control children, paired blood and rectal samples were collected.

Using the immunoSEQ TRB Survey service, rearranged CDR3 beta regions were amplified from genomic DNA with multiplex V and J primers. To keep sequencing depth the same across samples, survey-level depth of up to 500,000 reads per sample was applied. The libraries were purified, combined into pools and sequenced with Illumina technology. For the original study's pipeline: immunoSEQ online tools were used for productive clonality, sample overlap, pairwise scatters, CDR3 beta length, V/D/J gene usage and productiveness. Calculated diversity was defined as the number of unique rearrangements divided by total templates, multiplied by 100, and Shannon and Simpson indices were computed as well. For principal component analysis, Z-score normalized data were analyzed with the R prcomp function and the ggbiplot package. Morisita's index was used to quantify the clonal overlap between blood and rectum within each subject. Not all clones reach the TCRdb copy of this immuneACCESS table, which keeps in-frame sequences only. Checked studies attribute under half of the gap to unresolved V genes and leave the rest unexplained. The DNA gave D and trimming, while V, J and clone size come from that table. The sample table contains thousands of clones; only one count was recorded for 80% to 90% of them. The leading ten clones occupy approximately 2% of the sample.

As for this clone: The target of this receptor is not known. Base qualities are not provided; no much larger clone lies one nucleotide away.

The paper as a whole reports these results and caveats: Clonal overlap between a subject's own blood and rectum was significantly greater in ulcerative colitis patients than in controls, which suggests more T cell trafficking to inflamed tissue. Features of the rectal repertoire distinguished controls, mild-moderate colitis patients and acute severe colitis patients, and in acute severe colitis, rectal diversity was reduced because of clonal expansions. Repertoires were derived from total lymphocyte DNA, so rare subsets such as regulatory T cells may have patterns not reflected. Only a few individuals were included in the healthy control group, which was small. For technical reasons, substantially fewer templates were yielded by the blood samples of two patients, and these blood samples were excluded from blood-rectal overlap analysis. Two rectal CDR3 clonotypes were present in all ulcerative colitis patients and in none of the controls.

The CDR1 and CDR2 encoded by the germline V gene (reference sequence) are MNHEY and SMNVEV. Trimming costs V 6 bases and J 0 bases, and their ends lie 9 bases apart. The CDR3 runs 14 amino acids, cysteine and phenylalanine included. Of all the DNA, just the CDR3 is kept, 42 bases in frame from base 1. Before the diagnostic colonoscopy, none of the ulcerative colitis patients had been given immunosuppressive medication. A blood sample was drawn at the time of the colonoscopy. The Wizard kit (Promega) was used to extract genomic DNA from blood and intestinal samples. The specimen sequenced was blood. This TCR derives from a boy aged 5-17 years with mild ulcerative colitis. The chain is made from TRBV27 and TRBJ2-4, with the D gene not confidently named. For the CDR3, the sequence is CASSQVSAKNIQYF. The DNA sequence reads TGTGCCAGCAGCCAGGTTTCAGCCAAAAACATTCAGTACTTC.